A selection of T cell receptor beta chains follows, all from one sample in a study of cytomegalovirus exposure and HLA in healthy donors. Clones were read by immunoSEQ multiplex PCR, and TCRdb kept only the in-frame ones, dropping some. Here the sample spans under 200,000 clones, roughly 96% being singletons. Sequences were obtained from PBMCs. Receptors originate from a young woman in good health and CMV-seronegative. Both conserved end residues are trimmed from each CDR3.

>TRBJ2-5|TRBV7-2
ASSSRGRETQY
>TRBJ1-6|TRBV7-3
ASSPPRQGLSYNSPLH
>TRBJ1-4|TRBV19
ASSRTGSATNEKLF
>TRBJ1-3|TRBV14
ASSQPRTGSGGNTIY
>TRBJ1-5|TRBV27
ASSLSGVGQPQH
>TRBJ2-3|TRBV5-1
ASSRERVTDTQY
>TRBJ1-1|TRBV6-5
ASSLGSAGTEAF
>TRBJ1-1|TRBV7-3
ASSLRGRGGGAEAF
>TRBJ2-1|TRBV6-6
ASSLDSGGVSEQF
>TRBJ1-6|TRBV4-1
ASSQEGTRNSPLH
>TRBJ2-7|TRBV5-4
ASNQQGRGEQY
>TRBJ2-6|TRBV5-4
ASSSGGTGANVLT
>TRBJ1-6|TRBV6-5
ASRTRENSPLH
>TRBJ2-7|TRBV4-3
ASSQGLGGAYEQY
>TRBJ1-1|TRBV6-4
ASSEGGTRIEAF
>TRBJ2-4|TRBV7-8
ASSPGSIQY